The clone carrying this T cell receptor (beta chain) was observed a handful of times. The CDR3 length is 14 residues. Germline V gene sequence: CDR1 ENHRY, CDR2 SYGVKD. With V trimmed by 6 bases and J by 5 bases, 5 bases remained unmatched. A second PCR, run for about 7 to 12 cycles, used a sample-barcoded 5' primer plus a J-beta primer mix. Each CDR3 protein gets one entry after TCRdb re-called the 5' RACE reads with MiXCR. This table has approximately 2,000,000 distinct CDR3 sequences, roughly two fifths appearing once. This entry is derived from a study of blood T cells in healthy people across ages. Each sample provided at least 5.5 micrograms of extracted total RNA.

The sample taken for sequencing was blood. This TCR derives from a human donor in good health. The rearrangement joins TRBV10-3 to TRBJ1-1; 11 positions agree with TRBD1. CDR3 sequence reads: CAIRTGTGGTEAFF. CDR3 nucleotide sequence: TGTGCCATCAGGACCGGGACAGGGGGAACTGAAGCTTTCTTT.